This passage covers 5 T cell receptor beta chains from one sample sequenced in a study of blood T cell repertoires in COVID-19. The assay was immunoSEQ multiplex PCR, and TCRdb's table has in-frame clones only and misses some. Altogether 30,000 to 45,000 clones are present, approximately 86% being singletons, with the ten largest covering 5.5% to 8.5%. Sequenced material: peripheral blood. Receptor source: a human donor in a cohort sampled during active COVID-19.

V is TRBV30 and J is TRBJ1-4; 7 bases fit TRBD1. This CDR3 contains 14 residues. The germline V gene has CDR1 GTSNPN and CDR2 SVGIG (reference sequence). The ends lost 2 bases at V and 5 bases at J; junction bases unmatched: 5. The CDR3 sequence is CAWSTGTENEKLFF. For the CDR3, the DNA is TGTGCCTGGAGTACCGGGACAGAAAATGAAAAACTGTTTTTT.

V and J are TRBV4-2 and TRBJ2-3; 11 nucleotides align to TRBD2. CDR1 is LGHNA and CDR2 is YNFKEQ in the germline V gene. The CDR3 totals 16 residues. V was pared by 5 bases and J by 6 bases, with 10 bases of the junction left unmatched. The CDR3 loop is CASSISGRDTLDTQYF. The CDR3 DNA sequence: TGTGCCAGCAGCATTAGCGGGAGGGACACCCTGGATACGCAGTATTTT.

The chain couples TRBV2 to TRBJ1-2; TRBD1 matches at 8 bases. J was trimmed by 9 bases and V by 6 bases; bases with no gene match: 12. This CDR3 spans 14 amino acids. Per germline, CDR1 SNHLY and CDR2 FYNNEI. The chain's CDR3 is CASRIQDGQGSYTF. The CDR3 DNA reads as TGTGCCAGCAGGATCCAAGATGGACAGGGTAGCTACACCTTC. Supplemented by reference TRBV2 and TRBJ1-2, the full variable domain reads EPEVTQTPSHQVTQMGQEVILRCVPISNHLYFYWYRQILGQKVEFLVSFYNNEISEKSEIFDDQFSVERPDGSNFTLKIRSTKLEDSAMYFCASRIQDGQGSYTFGSGTRLTVV.

This chain uses TRBV10-2 with TRBJ2-7; 9 bases fit TRBD1. The CDR3 has 16 residues. Losses at the gene ends were 7 bases for V and 3 bases for J; bases not matched to a gene: 13. CDR1 and CDR2 from the germline V gene are WSHSY and SAAADI. The CDR3: CASIGQGNSYVYEQYF. CDR3 DNA sequence: TGCGCCAGCATAGGACAGGGGAATTCATATGTCTACGAGCAGTACTTC.

The chain has TRBV7-3 and TRBJ2-7, with TRBD2 as a possible D gene (5 bases). Trimming left V 4 bases short and J 9 bases short, with 25 bases between. The CDR3 totals 16 residues. Per germline, CDR1 SGHTA and CDR2 FQGTGA. CDR3 in DNA: TGTGCCAGCAGCTCCTACGGGATAGGAGACGCCGAGGTGCAGTACTTC. Translation gives CASSSYGIGDAEVQYF.